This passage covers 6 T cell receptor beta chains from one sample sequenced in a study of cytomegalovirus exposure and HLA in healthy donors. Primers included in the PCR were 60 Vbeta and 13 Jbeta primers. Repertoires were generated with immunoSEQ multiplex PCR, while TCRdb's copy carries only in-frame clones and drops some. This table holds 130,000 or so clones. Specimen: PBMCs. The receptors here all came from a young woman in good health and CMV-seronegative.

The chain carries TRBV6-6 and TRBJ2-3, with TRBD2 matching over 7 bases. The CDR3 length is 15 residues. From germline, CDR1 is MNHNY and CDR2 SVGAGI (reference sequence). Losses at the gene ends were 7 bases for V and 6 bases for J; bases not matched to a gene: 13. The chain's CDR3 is CASTLVGGGGDTQYF. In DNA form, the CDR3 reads TGTGCCAGCACCCTTGTGGGTGGGGGAGGGGATACGCAGTATTTT.

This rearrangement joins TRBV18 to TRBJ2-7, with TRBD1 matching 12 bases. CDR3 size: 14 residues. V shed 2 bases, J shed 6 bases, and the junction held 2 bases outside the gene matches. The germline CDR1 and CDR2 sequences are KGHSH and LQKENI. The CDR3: CASSPGTGGGEQYF. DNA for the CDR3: TGTGCCAGCTCACCAGGGACAGGGGGCGGCGAGCAGTACTTC.

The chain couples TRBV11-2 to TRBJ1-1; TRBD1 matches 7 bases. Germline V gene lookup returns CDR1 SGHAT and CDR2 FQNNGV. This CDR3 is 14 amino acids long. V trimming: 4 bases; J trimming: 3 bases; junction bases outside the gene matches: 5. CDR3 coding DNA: TGTGCCAGCAGCTCGGACAGGATTTACACTGAAGCTTTCTTT. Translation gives CASSSDRIYTEAFF.

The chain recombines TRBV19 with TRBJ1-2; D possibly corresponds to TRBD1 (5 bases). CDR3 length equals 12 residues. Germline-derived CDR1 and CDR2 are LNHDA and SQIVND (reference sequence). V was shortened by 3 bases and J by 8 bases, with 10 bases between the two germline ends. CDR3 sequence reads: CASSMEGSGYTF. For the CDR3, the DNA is TGTGCCAGTAGTATGGAGGGGAGCGGCTACACCTTC.

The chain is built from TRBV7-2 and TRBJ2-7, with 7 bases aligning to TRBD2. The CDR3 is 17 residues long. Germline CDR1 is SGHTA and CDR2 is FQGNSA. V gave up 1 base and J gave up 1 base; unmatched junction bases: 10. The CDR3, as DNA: TGTGCCAGCAGCTTAGATAGTCGGCTAGCGGAGTCCTACGAGCAGTACGTC. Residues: CASSLDSRLAESYEQYV.

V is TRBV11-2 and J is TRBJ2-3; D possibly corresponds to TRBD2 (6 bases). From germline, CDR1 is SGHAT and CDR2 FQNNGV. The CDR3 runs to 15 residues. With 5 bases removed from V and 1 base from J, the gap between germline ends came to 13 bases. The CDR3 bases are TGTGCCAGCAGCCTCGGAGGGCTCGGCACAGATACGCAGTATTTT. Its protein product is CASSLGGLGTDTQYF.